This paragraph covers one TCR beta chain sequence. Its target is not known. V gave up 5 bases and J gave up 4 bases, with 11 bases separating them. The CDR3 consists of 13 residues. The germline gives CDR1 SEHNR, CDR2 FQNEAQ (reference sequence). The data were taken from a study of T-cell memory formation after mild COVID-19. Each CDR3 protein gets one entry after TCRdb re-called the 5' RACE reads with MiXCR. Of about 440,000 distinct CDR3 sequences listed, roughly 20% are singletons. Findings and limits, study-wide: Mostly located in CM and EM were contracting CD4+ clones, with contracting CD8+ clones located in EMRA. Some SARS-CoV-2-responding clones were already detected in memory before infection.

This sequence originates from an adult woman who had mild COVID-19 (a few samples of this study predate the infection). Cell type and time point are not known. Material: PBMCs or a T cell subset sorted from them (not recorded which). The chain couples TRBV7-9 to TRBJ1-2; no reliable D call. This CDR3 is CASSPDGLYGYTF. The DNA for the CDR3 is TGTGCCAGCAGCCCGGACGGCCTCTATGGCTACACCTTC.